Given below is one TCR beta chain in context. The table lists this clonotype with many counts. The clone's antigen remains unknown. No base qualities exist here, and no much larger clone lies one base off it. These data belong to a study of CD8 T cells in ankylosing spondylitis (dated by TCRdb to the late 2010s). Some background on the complete study: To find TCR variants linked to disease, the study profiled T cell receptor beta repertoires in ankylosing spondylitis patients and healthy donors. The full study cohort comprised about 25 ankylosing spondylitis patients and 85 to 120 healthy donors. Samples of peripheral blood were taken, and for ankylosing spondylitis patients, synovial fluid was collected as well.

Study-wide findings and limitations: The disease-linked clones showed a CD8+ phenotype and occurred at relatively low frequencies in peripheral blood. Some TCR beta motif variants had previously been reported in synovial fluid and blood of reactive arthritis patients, which suggested common disease-initiation mechanisms. Significant enrichment of the disease-linked clones was reported in matched synovial fluid samples from ankylosing spondylitis patients. Blood from ankylosing spondylitis patients appeared to be characterized by a TCR beta motif composed of about eight highly homologous amino acid variants.

The sequencer was an Illumina HiSeq 2500. Quantitative 5'-RACE with molecular barcodes was the method used to prepare the TCR beta libraries. The authors' pipeline ran thus. To identify disease-linked TCR variants, a new computational method was used, one built on a probabilistic model of VDJ rearrangement. In-frame beta chains were kept once TCRdb had trimmed the public reads at Q25 with fastp and called clones with MiXCR. Rows with a matching CDR3 protein are joined into one entry that keeps the most common DNA and genes. TCRdb assigned the V and J calls; the authors' analysis was not used. This sample holds 200,000 or so distinct CDR3 sequences; 13% were observed only once. 11% of the sample rests with the top ten. The germline V gene (reference sequence) specifies SEHNR as CDR1 and FQNEAQ as CDR2. V gives up 5 bases and J gives up 6 bases, and the segment between their germline ends measures 12 bases. The CDR3 spans 13 residues, from the cysteine through the phenylalanine. The read is trimmed to its CDR3 DNA, 39 bases read in frame from base 1.

The sample comprised blood, either unsorted or a sorted T cell fraction (not recorded which). The rearrangement joined TRBV7-9 to TRBJ2-3, with no D gene named confidently. The clonotype comes from a female donor with ankylosing spondylitis or in good health (not recorded which). The CDR3: CASSRVPADTQYF. At the DNA level, the sequence is TGTGCCAGCAGCAGGGTTCCCGCGGATACGCAGTATTTT.